Listed below are T cell receptor beta chains from one sample, sequenced in a study of blood T cell repertoires in COVID-19. Sequenced by immunoSEQ multiplex PCR; TCRdb stores in-frame clones only, minus some. The sample contains about 170,000 clones, around 89% of which appear only once. Source material: peripheral blood. These receptors were taken from a middle-aged man who had recovered from COVID-19. Each CDR3 is given with its conserved first and last residue. A D gene is named only where the DNA matches it firmly. The size field is filled for only some rows; it gives once, few, many or a size class.

v_gene	j_gene	d_gene	abundance	CDR3aa	CDR3nt
TRBV5-8	TRBJ1-5	TRBD1	NA	CASSLGQGDNQPQHF	TGTGCCAGCAGCTTGGGACAGGGTGACAATCAGCCCCAGCATTTT
TRBV18	TRBJ1-4	NA	NA	CASSPPGQNEKLFF	TGTGCCAGCTCACCTCCGGGACAAAATGAAAAACTGTTTTTT
TRBV10-3	TRBJ2-7	NA	few	CAISARDFPYEQYF	TGTGCCATCAGTGCCCGGGACTTTCCCTACGAGCAGTACTTC
TRBV6-5	TRBJ1-1	TRBD1	once	CASSPGQGSAFF	TGTGCCAGCAGTCCGGGACAGGGGTCCGCTTTCTTT
TRBV27	TRBJ2-1	TRBD1	NA	CASSLFSTGLYNEQFF	TGTGCCAGCAGTTTATTTTCGACAGGGCTCTACAATGAGCAGTTCTTC
TRBV27	TRBJ1-1	NA	NA	CASSPDQGNTEAFF	TGTGCCAGCAGTCCGGATCAGGGGAACACTGAAGCTTTCTTT
TRBV4-3	TRBJ2-5	NA	few	CASSQDSQETQYF	TGCGCCAGCAGCCAAGACAGCCAAGAGACCCAGTACTTC
TRBV4-3	TRBJ2-5	NA	NA	CASSPNAFQETQYF	TGCGCCAGCAGCCCAAACGCGTTTCAAGAGACCCAGTACTTC
TRBV7-3	TRBJ2-3	NA	NA	CASSPPGTDTQYF	TGTGCCAGCAGCCCCCCAGGCACAGATACGCAGTATTTT
TRBV4-2	TRBJ2-5	TRBD1	NA	CASSRTGGTGGETQYF	TGTGCCAGCAGCCGCACCGGAGGGACAGGGGGCGAGACCCAGTACTTC
TRBV7-9	TRBJ2-1	TRBD1	NA	CASSLGTGGNEQFF	TGTGCCAGCAGCTTAGGGACAGGGGGCAATGAGCAGTTCTTC
TRBV14	TRBJ2-7	NA	few	CASSRDTGYDEQYF	TGTGCCAGCAGCCGAGATACAGGGTACGACGAGCAGTACTTC
TRBV11-2	TRBJ1-4	NA	once	CASRRLTTNEKLFF	TGTGCCAGCAGGCGGCTGACAACTAATGAAAAACTGTTTTTT
TRBV19	TRBJ1-2	NA	NA	CASSIERGYGYTF	TGTGCCAGTAGTATAGAAAGGGGTTACGGCTACACCTTC
TRBV11-2	TRBJ2-1	NA	NA	CASGVGAEQFF	TGTGCCAGCGGCGTTGGGGCTGAGCAGTTCTTC
TRBV18	TRBJ1-6	NA	NA	CASSPQEDNSPLHF	TGTGCCAGCTCACCCCAGGAGGATAATTCACCCCTCCACTTT
TRBV2	TRBJ2-7	TRBD2	few	CASRGTKTSYEQYF	TGTGCCAGCAGGGGGACTAAGACCTCCTACGAGCAGTACTTC
TRBV19	TRBJ2-2	NA	NA	CASSGGLNTGELFF	TGTGCCAGTAGTGGGGGACTTAACACCGGGGAGCTGTTTTTT
TRBV19	TRBJ1-2	NA	NA	CASSITLPQGGINGYTF	TGTGCCAGTAGTATAACACTCCCCCAGGGTGGAATCAATGGCTACACCTTC
TRBV30	TRBJ1-5	TRBD1	NA	CAWSTGTGVNQPQHF	TGTGCCTGGAGTACCGGGACAGGGGTAAATCAGCCCCAGCATTTT
TRBV9	TRBJ2-1	TRBD2	NA	CASSTGTSGAPDNEQFF	TGTGCCAGCAGCACCGGTACTAGCGGGGCCCCGGACAATGAGCAGTTCTTC
TRBV19	TRBJ2-7	NA	NA	CASSRKSGYEQYF	TGTGCCAGTAGCAGGAAAAGCGGCTACGAGCAGTACTTC
TRBV4-1	TRBJ2-3	TRBD2	NA	CASSLSGTSGGSDTQYF	TGCGCCAGCAGCCTAAGCGGTACCAGCGGGGGGTCAGATACGCAGTATTTT
TRBV5-1	TRBJ1-5	NA	NA	CASSLPGINQPQHF	TGCGCCAGCAGCTTGCCCGGGATCAATCAGCCCCAGCATTTT
TRBV7-9	TRBJ2-2	NA	NA	CASSPSRDIYTGELFF	TGTGCCAGCAGCCCATCCAGGGACATTTACACCGGGGAGCTGTTTTTT
TRBV6-5	TRBJ2-6	NA	NA	CASSSGANVLTF	TGTGCCAGCAGCTCCGGGGCCAACGTCCTGACTTTC
TRBV6-5	TRBJ2-7	NA	NA	CASSYLQGSEQYF	TGTGCCAGCAGTTACTTACAGGGTAGTGAGCAGTACTTC
TRBV18	TRBJ2-3	NA	NA	CASSPTSGTDTQYF	TGTGCCAGCTCACCAACTAGTGGCACAGATACGCAGTATTTT
TRBV6-1	TRBJ1-1	TRBD1	NA	CASSERGRAAFF	TGTGCCAGCAGTGAGAGGGGGCGTGCAGCTTTCTTT
TRBV20-1	TRBJ2-7	NA	NA	CSASGVRGQYF	TGCAGTGCTAGTGGGGTACGAGGGCAGTACTTC
TRBV28	TRBJ1-2	NA	NA	CASSSTGVGNYGYTF	TGTGCCAGCAGTTCGACAGGAGTAGGGAACTATGGCTACACCTTC
TRBV28	TRBJ2-3	NA	NA	CASPPTGRSTDTQYF	TGTGCCAGCCCTCCGACAGGAAGAAGCACAGATACGCAGTATTTT
TRBV29-1	TRBJ2-7	NA	NA	CSVVLAGILYEQYF	TGCAGCGTCGTACTAGCTGGGATCCTATACGAGCAGTACTTC
TRBV5-1	TRBJ1-1	TRBD1	NA	CASSSTGTGGTEAFF	TGCGCCAGCAGCTCAACCGGGACAGGGGGCACTGAAGCTTTCTTT
TRBV18	TRBJ1-4	NA	few	CASHGQLNEKLFF	TGTGCCAGCCACGGACAGCTTAATGAAAAACTGTTTTTT
TRBV27	TRBJ2-6	TRBD1	NA	CASRGQEFSGANVLTF	TGTGCCAGCAGGGGACAGGAATTCTCTGGGGCCAACGTCCTGACTTTC